This TCR beta chain emerged from a study of cytomegalovirus exposure and HLA in healthy donors. The study, taken as a whole, reports: Rarity held for most TCR sequences, but there were some public TCRs that occurred in many donors. According to a subsequent analysis, TCR clusters from the first cohort were inclined to appear together in the roughly 110 validation repertoires.

Per the germline V gene, CDR1 is LNHDA and CDR2 is SQIVND (reference sequence). The CDR3 is 17 residues long. The germline V and J ends were trimmed by 2 bases and 3 bases, with 19 bases remaining between them. A remark on this clone: The antigen remains undetermined.

The method was immunoSEQ multiplex PCR; TCRdb's version includes in-frame clones alone and lacks a portion of them. This table has roughly 260,000 clones, 87% appearing once. Sequenced sample: PBMCs. This clonotype was sampled from a man younger than 30 in good health and CMV-seronegative. The genes are TRBV19 and TRBJ2-5, with D possibly being TRBD2 (6 bases). Written as DNA, the CDR3 is TGTGCCAGTAGTATACGTCCGGGAGCCGGTGTGGAAGAGACCCAGTACTTC. It translates to CASSIRPGAGVEETQYF.